This T cell receptor beta chain derives from a study of regulatory T cells in long-lasting Graves disease. Overall study context: By definition, persistent Graves' disease involved antithyroid drugs for over 5 years alongside positive TSH receptor antibodies. Broader study findings: The study found TRBV28, TRBJ1-2 and TRBJ2-5 favored in persistent disease.

Time point reported: persistent/refractory GD, antithyroid drugs over 5 years with positive TRAb. Researchers made the TCR library from RNA that was extracted from PBMCs. HTBI primers from iRepertoire and Arm-PCR of CDR3 regions yielded the TCR beta libraries. TCRdb recomputed calls from the multiplex PCR reads with MiXCR, one row per CDR3 protein. Found here are 500,000 to 800,000 distinct CDR3 sequences, 25% to 35% of them singletons; the top ten hold 40% to 50%. V dropped 1 base and J dropped 1; count of bases not matched to a gene: 9. This CDR3 comprises 17 residues. From germline, CDR1 is DFQATT and CDR2 SNEGSKA (reference sequence). As regards this clonotype: Antigen: not known.

This specimen was peripheral blood mononuclear cells (PBMCs), taken when the disease was refractory, from a patient treated with antithyroid drugs. V usage is TRBV20-1 and J usage is TRBJ2-7; 11 bases map to TRBD2. This TCR was sampled from a female donor with Graves disease. The CDR3, as DNA: TGCAGTGCTAGAGGGCTAGCGGGAGGCGCCGAATCCTACGAGCAGTACTTC. It yields the protein CSARGLAGGAESYEQYF.